This T cell receptor (beta chain) stems from a study of patients and donors after allogeneic stem cell transplantation. In TCRdb, the RT-PCR reads were re-called with MiXCR into one record per CDR3 protein. The table includes approximately 150,000 distinct CDR3 sequences, over 30% detected once. This clonotype was counted a few times. With 6 bases clipped from V and 3 bases from J, the junction kept 14 bases outside the gene matches. The CDR3 has 16 residues. The rearrangement joins TRBV12-3 or TRBV12-4 to TRBJ2-7; 7 bases map to TRBD1. The sample consisted of blood, either unsorted or a sorted T cell fraction (not recorded which). This receptor was obtained from a human donor who was either an allogeneic HSCT recipient or a stem cell or donor lymphocyte infusion donor (not recorded which). It is not recorded whose cells these are; they may come from a transplant donor. DNA for the CDR3: TGTGCCAGCAGCCCGCCCCTTGGGACAGCCTTCTACGAGCAGTACTTC. It is translated as CASSPPLGTAFYEQYF.